The present TCR beta chain was sequenced within a study of T cell responses to AZD1222 COVID-19 vaccine (dated by TCRdb to the early 2020s). In the study overall: AZD1222 recipients given second doses at about 4 weeks or at about 12 weeks were pooled, since spike-specific TCR depth and breadth were not found to differ between the two schedules. TCR sequencing covered 230 or so trial participants: 200 to 210 given two doses of AZD1222 and 26 given two doses of MenACWY control vaccine. Trial participants were enrolled by age into subgroups of 18-55, 56-69 and 70-plus years, and around 150, 29 and 61 TCR-sequenced participants, respectively, were included in these subgroups. What the research found in general, with its limitations: No day 14 peak-response samples were available, so repertoires were characterized only after the peak T cell response. Conclusions about previously exposed vaccinees were limited because only 5 or 6 AZD1222 recipients were SARS-CoV-2 seropositive at baseline. Most participants were white British and females outnumbered males, and the authors suggested that clonal diversity may have been underestimated. Reportedly, close to half of the unique spike-specific TCRs recognized epitopes lying outside the regions that are mutated in the B.1.351 and B.1.1.7 variants. In the small 56-69-year group, the increase in depth fell short of significance, most likely because of low power. Spike-specific TCR breadth and depth rose significantly after two AZD1222 doses compared with day 0 and with MenACWY recipients. CD4 TCRs associated with the vaccine covered the entire spike protein, and the dominant responses were in regions 160-218 and 743-854.

The germline V gene supplies CDR1 MGHRA and CDR2 YSYEKL. From its cysteine to its phenylalanine, the CDR3 spans 15 amino acids. Only the CDR3 DNA is retained, 45 bases long and in frame from the first base. V lost 1 base and J lost 4 bases, and the count of bases not matched to a germline gene is 4. Notes on this clone: It has no known antigen specificity. Base-call qualities are not available, and no considerably larger clone is one nucleotide away.

The CDR3 regions of human TCRbeta chains were analyzed by immunosequencing. The authors' pipeline ran thus. Repertoire TCRs were checked for matches against a reference library of SARS-CoV-2-specific TCRs that had been generated using the MIRA antigen-specificity platform. Breadth was defined as the fraction of unique TCRs that were SARS-CoV-2-associated. Depth was defined as the fraction of total T cells that were SARS-CoV-2-associated. Using the MIRA data, each spike-specific TCR was mapped to the spike region that the TCR reacts to and placed in a CD4 or CD8 class. Log10-transformed breadth and depth values were compared by one-way ANOVA with Sidak's multiple comparisons tests. TCRdb retrieved this table from immuneACCESS and kept in-frame rearrangements only. Not all clones are present; in checked studies, unresolved V genes account for under half, and no reason is known for the remainder. V and J calls plus clone size are reproduced from that table; the DNA served to infer D and trimming. Within this sample are 120,000 or so clones, with around 87% of them counted one time only. More than 9% of the sample rests with the top ten.

This sample's time point label indicates: baseline before first vaccination. Samples from vaccinated people were obtained from the UK trials COV001 and COV002, which included a single-blind randomized controlled phase 2/3 trial of AZD1222 (ChAdOx1 nCoV-19) in healthy adults. For TCRbeta chain sequencing, PBMC samples from trial participants were taken at day 0 and at day 28 after the second dose. This clonotype was obtained from an adult in good health. The sequence joins TRBV4-1 to TRBJ1-5, with 7 bases matching TRBD1. The sample was peripheral blood, taken on day 0 of AZD1222 vaccination. In nucleotides, the sequence is TGCGCCAGCAGCCAAGGCCAACAGGGGAATCAGCCCCAGCATTTT. This is translated as CASSQGQQGNQPQHF.